The 21 T cell receptor beta chains below were found in one sample sequenced in a study of patients and donors after allogeneic stem cell transplantation. TCRdb passed the RT-PCR reads through MiXCR, listing each CDR3 protein once. Of about 410,000 distinct CDR3 sequences listed, under 20% are singletons. Sequencing used blood, either unsorted or a sorted T cell fraction (not recorded which). Every receptor here comes from a human donor who was either an allogeneic HSCT recipient or a stem cell or donor lymphocyte infusion donor (not recorded which). It is not recorded whose cells these are; they may come from a transplant donor.

This clonotype was detected ten times or more. The chain employs TRBV6-1 and TRBJ2-1; 10 bases line up with TRBD2. The V and J ends lost 10 bases and 6 bases, in that order; junction bases with no gene match: 6. Germline CDR1 and CDR2: MNHNS and SASEGT. CDR3 length equals 13 residues. CDR3 region: CATGLAVPNEQFF. CDR3 in DNA: TGTGCCACCGGACTAGCGGTTCCCAATGAGCAGTTCTTC.

The V and J genes are TRBV7-9 and TRBJ2-3; TRBD1 agrees at 9 bases. CDR1 and CDR2 (germline): SEHNR, FQNEAQ (reference sequence). There are 17 residues in the CDR3. With V trimmed by 1 base and J by 8 bases, 13 bases remained unmatched. The CDR3 bases are TGTGCCAGCAGCTTAGTCCCTGCGGGACAGGGACGCGGTACGCAGTATTTT. Translated, it gives CASSLVPAGQGRGTQYF. The entire variable domain, with the rest obtained from reference TRBV7-9 and TRBJ2-3, is as follows: DTGVSQNPRHKITKRGQNVTFRCDPISEHNRLYWYRQTLGQGPEFLTYFQNEAQLEKSRLLSDRFSAERPKGSFSTLEIQRTEQGDSAMYLCASSLVPAGQGRGTQYFGPGTRLTVL.

This clonotype was counted at least ten times. The chain joins TRBV4-1 to TRBJ2-2, with D unresolved. Germline-derived CDR1 and CDR2 are MGHRA and YSYEKL. The CDR3 has 17 amino acids. The V gene lost 4 bases and the J gene lost 8 bases, with 23 bases spanning the gap. CDR3 in amino acids: CASSRHPPPLGFGELFF. In DNA form, the CDR3 reads TGCGCCAGCAGCCGACACCCACCCCCTCTAGGATTTGGGGAGCTGTTTTTT.

This clonotype was seen at least ten times. This chain uses TRBV4-3 with TRBJ1-1; D unclear. V lost 3 bases and J lost 4, with 9 bases in between. This CDR3 spans 13 amino acids. Germline CDR1 and CDR2: LGHNA and YSLEER. CDR3 protein: CASSQGGSTEAFF. The CDR3 DNA is TGCGCCAGCAGCCAGGGTGGTTCCACTGAAGCTTTCTTT.

The J gene is TRBJ2-2, the V gene TRBV7-2; D tentatively fits TRBD1 or TRBD2 (5 bases each). This CDR3 has 14 residues. Germline CDR1 and CDR2: SGHTA and FQGNSA. The germline V and J ends were trimmed by 6 bases and 7 bases, with 15 bases remaining between them. The CDR3: CASRGDLLSGELFF. In DNA form, the CDR3 reads TGTGCCAGCAGAGGGGACCTCTTGAGCGGGGAGCTGTTTTTT.

V and J are TRBV7-9 and TRBJ1-1, with D uncertain. V was cut by 7 bases and J by 7 bases, with 13 bases left in between. The germline CDR1 and CDR2 sequences are SEHNR and FQNEAQ (reference sequence). The CDR3 sequence is 12 residues long. The DNA for the CDR3 is TGTGCCAGCAACGCAATCAGTGTTGAAGCTTTCTTT. This sequence encodes CASNAISVEAFF.

The V gene is TRBV7-6, the J gene TRBJ2-7; TRBD2 matches at 7 bases. The CDR3 loop spans 13 amino acids. Trimming at V came to 4 bases and at J to 5 bases, leaving 5 bases not matched to a gene. Germline V CDR1 and CDR2: SGHVS, FNYEAQ. CDR3 sequence reads: CASSSQLANEQYF. As DNA, the CDR3 is TGTGCCAGCAGCTCTCAACTAGCGAACGAGCAGTACTTC.

The sample holds many counts of this clonotype. The genes are TRBV5-1 and TRBJ1-1; D not resolved. Germline V CDR1 and CDR2: SGHRS, YFSETQ. V lost 2 bases and J 0 bases, leaving 23 bases between the germline ends. This CDR3 has 19 amino acids. CDR3 bases: TGCGCCAGCAGCTTTTGGTCCCGTGTCATCCCTAAAATGAACACTGAAGCTTTCTTT. This encodes CASSFWSRVIPKMNTEAFF.

The rearrangement uses TRBV12-3 or TRBV12-4 and TRBJ1-2, with D possibly TRBD1 on 6 matching bases. V was shortened by 4 bases and J by 8 bases, with 14 bases between the two germline ends. The CDR3 length is 13 residues. For the CDR3, the DNA is TGTGCCAGCAGTTCAGGACAGTATCGGGGCTACACCTTC. Encoded protein: CASSSGQYRGYTF.

This clonotype came up a few times. The chain has TRBV7-6 and TRBJ1-1, with D unclear. V was trimmed by 5 bases and J by 3 bases, leaving 10 bases between them. The CDR3 has 13 residues. The germline CDR1 and CDR2 sequences are SGHVS and FNYEAQ. The CDR3: CASSRLPYTEAFF. The CDR3 region has the DNA TGTGCCAGCAGCCGACTTCCGTACACTGAAGCTTTCTTT.

This clonotype came up a few times. The rearrangement uses TRBV15 and TRBJ1-1, with TRBD1 matching over 8 bases. The junction had 8 bases not matched to a gene; V was cut back by 4 bases and J by 4 bases. The germline V gene has CDR1 LNHNV and CDR2 YYDKDF (reference sequence). CDR3 size: 15 residues. DNA of the CDR3: TGTGCCACCAGCACCAGACAGGGGAAGGGCACTGAAGCTTTCTTT. It codes for CATSTRQGKGTEAFF.

This clonotype was counted ten times or more. The rearrangement uses TRBV27 and TRBJ1-6; D is perhaps TRBD1 (5 bases). Germline V gene sequence: CDR1 MNHEY, CDR2 SMNVEV (reference sequence). Trimming stripped 2 bases from V and 3 bases from J, with 8 bases between. CDR3 size: 15 residues. For the CDR3, the DNA is TGTGCCAGCAGTTTAGGGGGTTACTATAATTCACCCCTCCACTTT. Translated, it gives CASSLGGYYNSPLHF.

Concerning this clonotype itself: One base away lies a much larger clone, so this may be a sequencing read error. The genes are TRBV10-3 and TRBJ2-1; 10 nucleotides line up with TRBD2. V trimming: 3 bases; J trimming: 8 bases; junction bases outside the gene matches: 7. The CDR3 has 15 amino acids. Germline CDR1 and CDR2: ENHRY and SYGVKD. The CDR3 DNA is TGTGCCATCAGTGAAACAGCGGGAGGGCTTTATGAGCAGTTCTTC. Residues: CAISETAGGLYEQFF.

The V and J genes are TRBV24-1 and TRBJ2-1; TRBD2 matches at 9 bases. Losses at the gene ends were 0 bases for V and 6 bases for J; bases not matched to a gene: 5. Germline V CDR1 and CDR2: KGHDR, SFDVKD. This CDR3 has 16 amino acids. CDR3 in DNA: TGTGCCACCAGTGATTTGGGGACTAGCAACCGCAATGAGCAGTTCTTC. This gives the protein CATSDLGTSNRNEQFF.

CDR3 loop: CASSLDETSPLHF. The CDR3 DNA is TGTGCCAGCAGCTTAGATGAGACTTCACCCCTCCACTTT. The V gene is TRBV7-9, the J gene TRBJ1-6; unclear D gene. In germline, CDR1 is SEHNR, CDR2 FQNEAQ (reference sequence). The CDR3 covers 13 residues. V dropped 1 base and J dropped 9 bases, with 7 bases sitting between them.

The chain employs TRBV9 and TRBJ1-6; D remains unclear. V was cut by 2 bases and J by 4 bases, with 7 bases left in between. The CDR3 consists of 14 residues. CDR1 and CDR2 (germline): SGDLS, YYNGEE. As DNA, the CDR3 is TGTGCCAGCAGCGTTGGTCCGTATAATTCACCCCTCCACTTT. Amino acid sequence: CASSVGPYNSPLHF.

This clonotype has more than one count but fewer than ten. The chain is built from TRBV4-1 and TRBJ2-5, with a weak D call TRBD2 (5 bases). V was pared by 4 bases and J by 4 bases, with 13 bases between. Germline CDR1 is MGHRA and CDR2 is YSYEKL. The CDR3 consists of 14 residues. CDR3: CASSLLRVGETQYF. The CDR3, as DNA: TGCGCCAGCAGCCTCTTGAGGGTCGGAGAGACCCAGTACTTC.

This clonotype has a count of ten or more. The chain couples TRBV4-3 to TRBJ2-7; 7 bases match TRBD1. This CDR3 has 13 amino acids. Germline V gene lookup returns CDR1 LGHNA and CDR2 YSLEER. The V and J ends lost 5 bases and 5 bases, in that order; junction bases with no gene match: 6. CDR3 protein: CASSYFTGDEQYF. CDR3 coding DNA: TGCGCCAGCAGCTATTTCACAGGGGACGAGCAGTACTTC.

This clonotype was counted between two and nine times. The genes are TRBV30 and TRBJ1-5; the D is unclear. V was pared by 0 bases and J by 1 base, with 7 bases between. The CDR3 is made up of 14 amino acids. The germline V gene encodes CDR1 GTSNPN and CDR2 SVGIG (reference sequence). The CDR3 here is CAWSVLGSNQPQHF. CDR3 DNA sequence: TGTGCCTGGAGTGTATTGGGAAGCAATCAGCCCCAGCATTTT.

This chain connects TRBV6-2 or TRBV6-3 to TRBJ2-3, with D perhaps TRBD2 (6 bases). Germline CDR1 and CDR2: MNHEY and SVGEGT. Trimming pared 0 bases from V and 7 bases from J, leaving 17 bases between. The CDR3 has 16 residues. The CDR3 sequence: CASSYSGGTWLNTQYF. Here the CDR3 DNA reads TGTGCCAGCAGTTACTCTGGCGGGACCTGGTTGAATACGCAGTATTTT.

J is TRBJ2-2 and V is TRBV2, with D unclear. The CDR3 extends over 14 amino acids. In germline, CDR1 is SNHLY, CDR2 FYNNEI. Trimming took off 4 bases at V and 1 base at J, with 7 bases between the two ends. The chain's CDR3 is CASSVLQNTGELFF. DNA for the CDR3: TGTGCCAGCAGTGTTTTACAGAACACCGGGGAGCTGTTTTTT. Based on the CDR3 plus reference TRBV2 and TRBJ2-2, the full variable domain is EPEVTQTPSHQVTQMGQEVILRCVPISNHLYFYWYRQILGQKVEFLVSFYNNEISEKSEIFDDQFSVERPDGSNFTLKIRSTKLEDSAMYFCASSVLQNTGELFFGEGSRLTVL.